This TCR beta chain was identified in a study of graft-versus-host responses after intestinal transplantation (dated by TCRdb to the early 2020s). Context from the whole study: Recipients received multivisceral, liver-intestinal, or isolated intestinal transplants. Every recipient was given anti-thymocyte globulin induction, then maintenance tacrolimus and steroids for 2 to 4 years. Graft-versus-host and host-versus-graft alloreactive T cell clones were tracked in the graft, circulation and bone marrow after intestinal transplantation using bulk TCR-beta CDR3 sequencing. Alloreactive clones were identified by sequencing pre-transplant mixed lymphocyte reaction products and comparing these products with unstimulated pre-transplant donor and recipient T cells. Of the roughly 25 intestinal transplant recipients enrolled in the cohort, one of whom was a retransplant, a few patients without pretransplant specimens were excluded. A peak of at least 4% donor T cells among recipient peripheral blood mononuclear cells was the definition used for donor T cell macrochimerism. Samples from three later patients were sequenced in-house on an Illumina MiSeq with MiXCR processing rather than by the commercial service.

The method behind the library was the immunoSEQ multiplex PCR assay. For most patients, genomic DNA was isolated with the Qiagen DNeasy Blood and Tissue Kit and shipped frozen to Adaptive Biotechnologies for TCR sequencing. For most patients, genomic DNA was subjected to high-throughput TCR-beta CDR3 sequencing by Adaptive Biotechnologies. In the paper's pipeline: Adaptive's ImmunoSEQ software was the source of the TCR sequencing data for about 18 patients, while three other patients were processed with MiXCR and VDJtools. CD4 versus CD8 sorting errors were corrected by removing sequences found in both subsets at a frequency ratio below 5:1. CDR3 nucleotide sequences shared between donor and recipient were removed because the origin of such sequences could not be assigned. To be classed as alloreactive, a clone needed at least 2-fold expansion over unstimulated cells and a minimum CFSE-low frequency of 0.002% (template counts) or 0.001% (read counts). Clones detected in sequenced pre-transplant spleen, lymph node, or MLR CFSE-low populations of the donor or recipient were defined as mappable. Cumulative frequency of alloreactive clones was calculated as a percentage of all sequences weighted by copy number. The immuneACCESS repertoire file appears here via TCRdb, limited to in-frame rearrangements. These files lack a portion of the clones; in checked studies, under half of the deficit traces to unresolved V genes, and the cause of the others is not known. That table is the source of V, J and clone size, and D and trimming were worked out from the DNA. For this sample the table gives some 120,000 clones, of which around 90% were detected only once. About 0.25% of the sample is held by the ten biggest clonotypes.

The sample's time point label, in plain terms: cells obtained before transplantation from donor or recipient. CD3+CD4+ and CD3+CD8+ populations were FACS-sorted from unstimulated pre-transplant donor and recipient cells taken from spleen or lymph nodes. About this clone: No antigen is known for it. Per-base qualities were not stored, and no clone one base away is much larger.

General study outcomes and caveats: Early after transplant, peak levels of circulating GvH clones were found to be associated with declines in HvG clones. Conclusions were limited by the relatively low number and heterogeneity of intestinal transplant patients. Patients with donor T cell macrochimerism had high GvH to HvG T cell clonal ratios in their allografts. GvH clones turned up in recipient bone marrow, with some appearing earlier in ileal mucosa or blood, a pattern consistent with an intestinal mucosal origin.

This specimen consisted of unstimulated CD4+ T cells sorted from spleen or lymph node cells, obtained before transplant. This clonotype originated in a human donor who was the organ donor for an intestinal transplant.

The CDR3: CAWSQDGNTEAFF. The DNA is as follows: TGTGCCTGGAGTCAAGACGGTAACACTGAAGCTTTCTTT. Rearrangement joined TRBV30 to TRBJ1-1, with an unclear D gene assignment. Trimming costs V 2 bases and J 2 bases, and their ends lie 9 bases apart. Its CDR3 holds 13 amino acids, cysteine through phenylalanine. Solely the CDR3 DNA is kept, with 39 bases framed from the first base. In the germline V gene (reference sequence), CDR1 corresponds to GTSNPN and CDR2 to SVGIG.